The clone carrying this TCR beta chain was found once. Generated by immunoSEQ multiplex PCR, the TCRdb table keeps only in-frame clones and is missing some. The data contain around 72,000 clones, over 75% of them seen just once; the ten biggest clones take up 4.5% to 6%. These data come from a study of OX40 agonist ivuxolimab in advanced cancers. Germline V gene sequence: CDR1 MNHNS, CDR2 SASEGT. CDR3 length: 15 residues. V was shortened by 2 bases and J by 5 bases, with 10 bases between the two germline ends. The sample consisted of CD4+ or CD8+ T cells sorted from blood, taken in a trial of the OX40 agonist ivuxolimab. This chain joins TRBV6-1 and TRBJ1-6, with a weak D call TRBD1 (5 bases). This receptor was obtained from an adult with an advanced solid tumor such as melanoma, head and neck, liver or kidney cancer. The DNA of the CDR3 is TGTGCCAGCAGTGAATGGTGGGGGAATAATTCACCCCTCCACTTT. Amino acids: CASSEWWGNNSPLHF.